This TCR beta chain was recovered during a study of blood T cell repertoires in COVID-19. For the study at large: Samples of COVID-19 (acute and convalescent) were obtained from the United States, Italy and Spain. In each case, the material was cDNA or gDNA derived from T cells, B-cell-depleted T cells, or PBMCs.

Germline lookup yields CDR1 LNHNV and CDR2 YYDKDF (reference sequence). The CDR3 contains 14 residues. V was shortened by 5 bases and J by 4 bases, with 14 bases between the two germline ends. In the authors' methods: Using reference gene primer amplification, nucleated cell counts were estimated. Libraries were prepared by immunoSEQ multiplex PCR; TCRdb keeps only in-frame clonotypes and omits some of them. V and J calls and clone size are as listed in that table; D and trimming were resolved from the DNA. The sample has some 100,000 clones, approximately 86% seen once; the top ten hold 8.1%. The material sequenced was peripheral blood. The chain uses TRBV15 and TRBJ1-2; D unclear. The receptor's source is a woman between 65 and 79 years old with acute or convalescent COVID-19. The CDR3 region has the DNA TGTGCCACCAGCTACACCGGACTGGCCTATGGCTACACCTTC. Amino acid sequence: CATSYTGLAYGYTF.